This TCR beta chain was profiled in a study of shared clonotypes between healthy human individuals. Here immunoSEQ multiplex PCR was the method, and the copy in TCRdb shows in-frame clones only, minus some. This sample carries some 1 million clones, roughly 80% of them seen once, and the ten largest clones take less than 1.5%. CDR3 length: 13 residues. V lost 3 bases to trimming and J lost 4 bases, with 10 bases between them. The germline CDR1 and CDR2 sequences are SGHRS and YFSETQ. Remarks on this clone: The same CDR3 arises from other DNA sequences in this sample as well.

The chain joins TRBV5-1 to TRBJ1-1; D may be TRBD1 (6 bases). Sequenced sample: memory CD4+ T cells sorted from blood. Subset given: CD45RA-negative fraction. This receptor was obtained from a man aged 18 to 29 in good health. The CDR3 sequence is CASSSLQGTEAFF. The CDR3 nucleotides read TGCGCCAGCAGCTCCCTACAGGGCACTGAAGCTTTCTTT.